This T cell receptor beta chain was sequenced during a study of T cell responses to AZD1222 COVID-19 vaccine. Study findings and constraints: Among vaccine-associated CD4 TCRs, coverage spanned spike, with dominance at 160-218 and 743-854. It was only after the peak T cell response that any repertoires were sampled.

Notes on this clone: Its antigen is currently unknown.

Trimming cost V 4 bases and J 0 bases, with 11 bases left between them. The CDR3 has 15 residues. CDR1 is SEHNR, CDR2 FQNEAQ, per germline (reference sequence). TCRdb's copy holds only in-frame clones and misses some; the assay was immunoSEQ multiplex PCR. This sample yields about 140,000 clones, of which roughly 89% are seen a single time; 7.5% belongs to the top ten. This chain links TRBV7-9 with TRBJ2-3; D is uncertain. The specimen was peripheral blood, collected 28 days after the second dose of the MenACWY control vaccine. The origin of this receptor is an adult who received the MenACWY meningococcal vaccine as a control. This chain's CDR3 is CASSSGPQSTDTQYF. CDR3 DNA: TGTGCCAGCAGCTCCGGACCTCAAAGCACAGATACGCAGTATTTT.